This T cell receptor (beta chain) was found in a study of shared clonotypes between healthy human individuals. Turning to the study itself: The study enrolled a couple of women and three men aged 18 to 49.

Study findings and constraints: Larger estimated richness was generally seen in naive subsets than in memory subsets. Sharing of clonotypes among donors was expected to vary with sequencing depth.

In the naive CD8 group, cells lacked CD45RO and were positively selected for CCR7, so terminally differentiated effector memory CD45RA+ cells were left out. Donors, healthy HIV-negative adults, lacked recent acute infections or vaccinations. Concerning this clone: As yet, its antigen is unknown.

This table comes from immunoSEQ multiplex PCR, and its TCRdb copy is limited to in-frame clones, with some not included. This table has 500,000 to 700,000 clones, 95% appearing once. Deletions cut 6 bases from V and 0 bases from J, with 9 bases between. The germline V gene has CDR1 SGHVS and CDR2 FNYEAQ. The CDR3 runs to 13 residues. This clonotype was sampled from a woman aged 25 to 39 in good health. V gene TRBV7-6 combines with J gene TRBJ2-7; D is perhaps TRBD2 (6 bases). The material sequenced was naive CD8+ T cells sorted from blood. The CDR3 bases are TGTGCCAGCAGGGCGGGGAGCTCCTACGAGCAGTACTTC. Translating gives CASRAGSSYEQYF.